This T cell receptor beta chain is drawn from a study of cytomegalovirus exposure and HLA in healthy donors. Study findings and constraints: In an earlier analysis, in around 590 donors, most V segments appeared productive either ~87% or ~30% of the time. The authors later linked a missense DCLRE1C variant to TCR beta V- and J-gene trimming.

The CDR3 covers 13 residues. The ends were cut back, 4 bases at V and 2 bases at J, with 9 bases in the middle. Germline V CDR1 and CDR2: GTSNPN, SVGIG (reference sequence). Use of 60 Vbeta and 13 Jbeta primers characterized the PCR. Some clones are missing from TCRdb's copy, which holds only in-frame ones; the method was immunoSEQ multiplex PCR. Recorded for this sample: about 200,000 clones. In the case of this clone: What it recognizes is unknown.

V is TRBV30 and J is TRBJ2-1; possible D gene TRBD2, 5 bases. The sequence was obtained from a man aged 25 to 45 in good health and CMV-seronegative. Sequencing was carried out using PBMCs. This CDR3 reads CAWNRETYNEQFF. The CDR3 nucleotides read TGTGCCTGGAACCGGGAAACCTACAATGAGCAGTTCTTC.